There are a few counts of the clone carrying this TCR beta chain. Its antigen is unknown. A read error is possible here, since a much larger clone lies one base away. This specimen belongs to a study of OX40 agonist ivuxolimab in advanced cancers. Study information: Ivuxolimab is an agonistic anti-OX40 (CD134) antibody, and patients were treated with it. Findings and limits, study-wide: The antigen specificity of the peripheral T cells (those that were expanded) was not determined.

The CDR3 spans 10 residues. With 3 bases removed from V and 6 bases from J, the gap between germline ends came to 2 bases. Germline-derived CDR1 and CDR2 are SGHTA and FQGTGA. Sequencing was performed with immunoSEQ multiplex PCR; in TCRdb, only in-frame clones are kept and a portion is missing. Counted here are approximately 25,000 clones, approximately 85% occurring once; the ten biggest clones make up almost 50%. Patients were ruled out by autoimmune disease history or systemic immunosuppression. With baseline, cycle 4 day 1, and cycle 7 day 1 as timepoints, blood was sampled. The sequences come from CD4+ or CD8+ T cells sorted from blood, collected in a trial of the OX40 agonist ivuxolimab. The chain carries TRBV7-3 and TRBJ1-1; D ambiguous. This receptor was taken from an adult with an advanced solid tumor such as melanoma, head and neck, liver or kidney cancer. Written as DNA, the CDR3 is TGTGCCAGCAGCTTCCCTGAAGCTTTCTTT. This gives the protein CASSFPEAFF.